The 27 T cell receptor beta chains listed next were all sequenced from one sample in a study of shared clonotypes between healthy human individuals. Repertoires were generated with immunoSEQ multiplex PCR, while TCRdb's copy carries only in-frame clones and drops some. Altogether approximately 2,000,000 clones are present, about 90% being singletons, with the ten largest covering around 0.4%. Input material: naive CD4+ T cells from PBMCs. The subset: CD45RA+ positively selected. The receptor source for this set is a man in his late teens or twenties in good health. Some clones in this sample may be carry-over from other donors' samples.

The chain employs TRBV5-4 and TRBJ2-3; no reliable D call. Germline V gives CDR1 SGHNT, CDR2 YYREEE (reference sequence). Trimming left V 4 bases short and J 2 bases short, with 14 bases between. The CDR3 consists of 15 residues. The DNA of the CDR3 is TGTGCCAGCAGCCAGGCCCAAGGGAACACAGATACGCAGTATTTT. Protein product: CASSQAQGNTDTQYF.

The V gene is TRBV5-4, the J gene TRBJ2-7; the D gene could be TRBD1 or TRBD2 (6 bases each). Germline loops: CDR1 SGHNT, CDR2 YYREEE (reference sequence). The CDR3 length is 16 residues. V lost 4 bases and J lost 2, with 19 bases in between. CDR3: CASSPGGGEATYEQYF. In DNA form, the CDR3 reads TGTGCCAGCAGCCCCGGGGGCGGGGAGGCAACCTACGAGCAGTACTTC. Variable domain in full (rest from reference TRBV5-4 and TRBJ2-7): ETGVTQSPTHLIKTRGQQVTLRCSSQSGHNTVSWYQQALGQGPQFIFQYYREEENGRGNFPPRFSGLQFPNYSSELNVNALELDDSALYLCASSPGGGEATYEQYFGPGTRLTVT.

The V gene is TRBV28, the J gene TRBJ2-3; D could derive from TRBD1 or TRBD2 (5 bases each). V dropped 6 bases and J dropped 0 bases, with 19 bases sitting between them. The CDR3 totals 17 residues. From germline, CDR1 is MDHEN and CDR2 SYDVKM. CDR3: CASRETGTELSTDTQYF. DNA for the CDR3: TGTGCCAGCAGAGAAACCGGGACGGAGCTTAGCACAGATACGCAGTATTTT. The whole variable domain, filled in from reference TRBV28 and TRBJ2-3, reads DVKVTQSSRYLVKRTGEKVFLECVQDMDHENMFWYRQDPGLGLRLIYFSYDVKMKEKGDIPEGYSVSREKKERFSLILESASTNQTSMYLCASRETGTELSTDTQYFGPGTRLTVL.

This clone was picked up one time. V is TRBV30 and J is TRBJ2-3, with TRBD1 matching 11 bases. V shed 2 bases and J 4 bases; nucleotides not matched to a gene: 8. The CDR3 is 16 amino acids. Germline V gives CDR1 GTSNPN, CDR2 SVGIG (reference sequence). CDR3 protein: CAWSPLGQGDSDTQYF. DNA of the CDR3: TGTGCCTGGAGTCCCTTGGGACAGGGGGATTCAGATACGCAGTATTTT.

The chain carries TRBV19 and TRBJ2-3; unclear D gene. The germline V gene encodes CDR1 LNHDA and CDR2 SQIVND (reference sequence). The ends were cut back, 3 bases at V and 4 bases at J, with 8 bases in the middle. CDR3 length: 13 residues. In DNA form, the CDR3 reads TGTGCCAGTAGTATCATAATGGCAGATACGCAGTATTTT. It specifies CASSIIMADTQYF.

The chain couples TRBV5-1 to TRBJ2-2, with a tentative D call TRBD2 (5 bases). Trimming took 7 bases from V and 2 from J, leaving 12 bases between them. Germline CDR1 SGHRS, CDR2 YFSETQ. The CDR3 runs 14 residues. CDR3 bases: TGCGCCAGCGGGAGTGCGGTAAACACCGGGGAGCTGTTTTTT. This gives the protein CASGSAVNTGELFF.

The chain links TRBV5-1 to TRBJ1-2, with D tentatively TRBD1 (6 bases). V was shortened by 0 bases and J by 6 bases, with 12 bases between the two germline ends. Germline assignment: CDR1 SGHRS and CDR2 YFSETQ. The CDR3 runs 14 residues. The CDR3 DNA sequence: TGCGCCAGCAGCTTGGTTGGAGGACAGAATGGCTACACCTTC. It specifies CASSLVGGQNGYTF.

This rearrangement joins TRBV4-3 to TRBJ2-1; D unclear. CDR1 is LGHNA and CDR2 is YSLEER in the germline V gene. The V gene lost 0 bases and the J gene lost 12 bases, with 18 bases spanning the gap. The CDR3 runs to 15 residues. The CDR3, as DNA: TGCGCCAGCAGCCAAGACCGCCCGGCAGGCCGGTGGCAGTTCTTC. This translates into CASSQDRPAGRWQFF.

The chain has TRBV10-3 and TRBJ2-7; 8 bases line up with TRBD2. Germline loops: CDR1 ENHRY, CDR2 SYGVKD. V lost 8 bases to trimming and J lost 3 bases; unmatched junction nucleotides: 9. The CDR3 contains 14 residues. Here the CDR3 DNA reads TGTGCCATCGGCACTAGCGGAGATAACTACGAGCAGTACTTC. This gives the protein CAIGTSGDNYEQYF.

This clone was recorded only once. Other DNA sequences in this sample translate to the same CDR3. The chain combines TRBV6-6 with TRBJ1-2, with TRBD1 as a possible D gene (6 bases). This CDR3 contains 13 residues. The V gene's germline CDR1 is MNHNY and CDR2 SVGAGI (reference sequence). Trimming took off 6 bases at V and 4 bases at J, with 12 bases between the two ends. The CDR3 sequence: CASSPETGYGYTF. For the CDR3, the DNA is TGTGCCAGCAGCCCAGAGACAGGCTATGGCTACACCTTC.

V and J are TRBV5-1 and TRBJ1-2; D not certain. Germline values: CDR1 SGHRS, CDR2 YFSETQ. Trimming removed 7 bases at V and 0 bases at J, with 16 bases between. This CDR3 spans 15 amino acids. CDR3 region: CASRREGLANYGYTF. The CDR3 DNA follows: TGCGCCAGCCGGCGGGAGGGCCTCGCTAACTATGGCTACACCTTC.

This clone was counted once. The V and J genes are TRBV28 and TRBJ2-6, with D unclear. CDR1 and CDR2 (germline): MDHEN, SYDVKM. The CDR3 covers 18 residues. The V end was cut by 5 bases, the J end by 2 bases, with 19 bases between. The CDR3 here is CASSPPGPPLTGANVLTF. Written as DNA, the CDR3 is TGTGCCAGCAGTCCGCCGGGCCCACCCCTAACTGGGGCCAACGTCCTGACTTTC. The whole variable domain, remainder taken from reference TRBV28 and TRBJ2-6, is DVKVTQSSRYLVKRTGEKVFLECVQDMDHENMFWYRQDPGLGLRLIYFSYDVKMKEKGDIPEGYSVSREKKERFSLILESASTNQTSMYLCASSPPGPPLTGANVLTFGAGSRLTVL.

This sequence joins TRBV5-6 and TRBJ2-7; D may be TRBD2 (6 bases). V was shortened by 1 base and J by 1 base, with 9 bases between the two germline ends. Germline CDR1 reads SGHDT; CDR2 reads YYEEEE. This CDR3 is 14 amino acids long. The CDR3: CASSLRAGSYEQYF. CDR3 in DNA: TGTGCCAGCAGCTTGAGGGCGGGATCCTACGAGCAGTACTTC.

Only a few counts were recorded for this clone. V usage is TRBV19 and J usage is TRBJ1-5; 7 bases align to TRBD1. Germline-derived CDR1 and CDR2 are LNHDA and SQIVND (reference sequence). After removal of 6 bases from V and 4 bases from J, the junction contained 12 bases not matched to a gene. This CDR3 is 16 amino acids long. CDR3 sequence (DNA): TGTGCCAGTAGGACTGAGAAGGGGGCGAGAAATCAGCCCCAGCATTTT. Protein product: CASRTEKGARNQPQHF.

CDR3 sequence: CAWRKKGAGYEQYF. CDR3 nucleotide sequence: TGTGCCTGGAGGAAAAAGGGGGCGGGTTACGAGCAGTACTTC. The chain employs TRBV30 and TRBJ2-7, with 7 bases identical to TRBD1. CDR1 and CDR2 from the germline V gene are GTSNPN and SVGIG (reference sequence). V was pared by 3 bases and J by 4 bases, with 9 bases of the junction left unmatched. The CDR3 runs 14 residues.

The gene calls are TRBV11-2 and TRBJ2-7; 8 nucleotides align to TRBD1. V was clipped by 2 bases and J by 5 bases; unmatched bases: 8. Germline V gene sequence: CDR1 SGHAT, CDR2 FQNNGV. The CDR3 has 15 amino acids. The CDR3 here is CASSLWGDRWNEQYF. The CDR3 region has the DNA TGTGCCAGCAGCTTATGGGGGGACAGGTGGAACGAGCAGTACTTC. Full variable domain (outside the CDR3, taken from reference TRBV11-2 and TRBJ2-7): EAGVAQSPRYKIIEKRQSVAFWCNPISGHATLYWYQQILGQGPKLLIQFQNNGVVDDSQLPKDRFSAERLKGVDSTLKIQPAKLEDSAVYLCASSLWGDRWNEQYFGPGTRLTVT.

This clone occurred once. This chain joins TRBV28 and TRBJ2-7, with D uncertain. CDR3 length: 15 amino acids. Germline CDR1 is MDHEN and CDR2 is SYDVKM. Trimming shortened V by 6 bases and J by 3 bases, and 18 bases separated the two germline ends. As DNA, the CDR3 is TGTGCCAGCAGCACTCGCTGGAACAAGGACTACGAGCAGTACTTC. Translating gives CASSTRWNKDYEQYF.

This chain joins TRBV10-1 and TRBJ1-1; D gene uncertain. Trimming removed 7 bases from V and 0 bases from J, with 9 bases in between. This CDR3 region has 13 residues. The V gene's germline CDR1 is WNHNN and CDR2 SYGVQD (reference sequence). CDR3: CASMDDMNTEAFF. The CDR3 DNA is TGCGCCAGCATGGACGATATGAACACTGAAGCTTTCTTT.

This sequence joins TRBV27 and TRBJ2-7; TRBD2 matches 9 bases. With V trimmed by 8 bases and J by 3 bases, 8 bases remained unmatched. Per the germline V gene, CDR1 is MNHEY and CDR2 is SMNVEV (reference sequence). This CDR3 contains 14 residues. The CDR3: CASRRASGVYEQYF. Here the CDR3 DNA reads TGTGCCAGCCGACGGGCTAGCGGGGTCTACGAGCAGTACTTC.

This clone turned up a few times. The gene calls are TRBV28 and TRBJ1-1, with unresolved D. Per germline, CDR1 MDHEN and CDR2 SYDVKM. The V end was cut by 2 bases, the J end by 4 bases, with 5 bases between. CDR3 length: 12 residues. The CDR3 DNA reads TGTGCCAGCAGTTTAGTTACCACTGAAGCTTTCTTT. Amino acid sequence: CASSLVTTEAFF.

The rearrangement joins TRBV28 to TRBJ1-5; no definite D call. V lost 1 base to trimming and J lost 5 bases, with 9 bases between them. CDR3 length: 14 residues. CDR1 MDHEN and CDR2 SYDVKM come from the germline V gene. CDR3 coding DNA: TGTGCCAGCAGTTTATACCTCTCTTATCAGCCCCAGCATTTT. It translates to CASSLYLSYQPQHF.

This clone was found once. The chain uses TRBV29-1 and TRBJ2-7, with TRBD2 identical over 12 bases. The ends lost 6 bases at V and 7 bases at J; junction bases unmatched: 13. Germline lookup yields CDR1 SQVTM and CDR2 ANQGSEA. The CDR3 runs to 15 residues. The CDR3 DNA reads TGCAGCGTCTGGAGGGGACTAGCGGGTGGGGAAGAGCAGTACTTC. It yields the protein CSVWRGLAGGEEQYF.

The V and J genes are TRBV7-8 and TRBJ2-3, with D possibly TRBD2 on 7 matching bases. The CDR3 has 16 amino acids. V was clipped by 3 bases and J by 4 bases, with 17 bases between them. Germline V gene lookup returns CDR1 SGHVS and CDR2 FQNEAQ. The CDR3 region is CASSLRQAGVSDTQYF. DNA of the CDR3: TGTGCCAGCAGCTTGAGACAGGCGGGAGTGTCAGATACGCAGTATTTT.

V usage is TRBV28 and J usage is TRBJ2-5; D perhaps matches TRBD1 (6 bases). Germline V lookup: CDR1 MDHEN, CDR2 SYDVKM. Trimming shortened V by 7 bases and J by 4 bases, and 13 bases separated the two germline ends. The CDR3 loop spans 13 amino acids. For the CDR3, the DNA is TGTGCCAGCACCCCGGGACAAAGAGAGACCCAGTACTTC. This codes for CASTPGQRETQYF.

The chain joins TRBV4-2 to TRBJ2-5; D might be TRBD1 (6 bases). There are 14 residues in the CDR3. The V end lost 1 base, the J end lost 7 bases, and 13 bases lay between the germline ends. Looked up from germline, CDR1 is LGHNA and CDR2 is YNFKEQ. The CDR3, as DNA: TGTGCCAGCAGCCAAGTTGGACAGTCTGCGACCCAGTACTTC. It translates to CASSQVGQSATQYF.

Note on this clone: The same CDR3 also results from other DNA sequences found in this sample. The gene calls are TRBV29-1 and TRBJ2-1; D perhaps matches TRBD2 (6 bases). The CDR3 length is 11 residues. V shed 6 bases and J shed 4 bases, with 7 bases lying between them. Per the germline V gene, CDR1 is SQVTM and CDR2 is ANQGSEA. CDR3 sequence (DNA): TGCAGCGTCGGGACTTACAATGAGCAGTTCTTC. This encodes CSVGTYNEQFF.

V and J are TRBV5-6 and TRBJ2-3; TRBD2 matches at 13 bases. The V and J ends lost 4 bases and 2 bases, in that order; junction bases with no gene match: 7. This CDR3 is 17 amino acids long. Germline V CDR1 and CDR2: SGHDT, YYEEEE. For the CDR3, the DNA is TGTGCCAGCAGCACGGGACTAGCGGGGACACTCACAGATACGCAGTATTTT. Encoded protein: CASSTGLAGTLTDTQYF.